These T cell receptor beta chains were read from a single sample in a study of blood T cells in healthy people across ages. Each CDR3 protein is one row after TCRdb ran MiXCR on the 5' RACE reads. The sample lists 1.5 million to 2 million distinct CDR3 sequences, roughly 49% occurring once. The source material was blood. The receptors come from a middle-aged woman in good health. The CDR3 runs from the conserved cysteine through the conserved F or W. The D gene is left open where the match is weak. The size field is filled for only some rows; it gives once, few, many or a size class.

>TRBJ2-3|.|.|TRBV28
CATIGGYGTDTQYF
TGTGCCACCATCGGGGGTTACGGCACAGATACGCAGTATTTT
>TRBJ2-3|.|.|TRBV5-1
CASSDTGDTQYF
TGCGCCAGCAGCGATACGGGGGATACGCAGTATTTT
>TRBJ2-1|.|few|TRBV7-8
CASSQWGEAWNEQFF
TGTGCCAGCAGCCAGTGGGGGGAAGCCTGGAATGAGCAGTTCTTC
>TRBJ1-5|.|.|TRBV6-6
CASSTRKGLGDQPQHF
TGTGCCAGCAGTACACGTAAGGGATTAGGAGATCAGCCCCAGCATTTT
>TRBJ2-1|TRBD2|.|TRBV5-1
CASSLGLAGDFYNEQFF
TGCGCCAGCAGCTTGGGGCTAGCGGGGGATTTCTACAATGAGCAGTTCTTC
>TRBJ2-3|.|.|TRBV5-6
CASSRTQTTQYF
TGTGCCAGCAGCCGGACCCAGACTACGCAGTATTTT
>TRBJ2-1|TRBD2|.|TRBV3-1
CASSQVLGAGNYNEQFF
TGTGCCAGCAGCCAAGTACTCGGAGCGGGGAACTACAATGAGCAGTTCTTC
>TRBJ2-3|TRBD2|.|TRBV28
CASSHGLEPDTQYF
TGTGCCAGCAGTCACGGACTAGAGCCAGATACGCAGTATTTT
>TRBJ2-3|.|.|TRBV24-1
CATMVLRGELGTDTQYF
TGTGCCACCATGGTCCTGAGGGGGGAATTAGGCACAGATACGCAGTATTTT
>TRBJ1-5|TRBD1|few|TRBV7-8
CASSSRGQGGGQPQHF
TGTGCCAGCAGCTCCCGGGGACAGGGCGGAGGTCAGCCCCAGCATTTT
>TRBJ2-1|.|few|TRBV12-3/TRBV12-4
CASTLGGTRNEQFF
TGTGCCAGCACACTTGGGGGAACGCGCAATGAGCAGTTCTTC
>TRBJ1-2|.|few|TRBV29-1
CSVDKGGYGYTF
TGCAGCGTTGATAAAGGAGGCTATGGCTACACCTTC
>TRBJ2-1|TRBD2|.|TRBV3-1
CASSPTSGDHNEQFF
TGTGCCAGCAGCCCTACTAGCGGGGATCACAATGAGCAGTTCTTC
>TRBJ2-5|TRBD2|few|TRBV4-1
CASSQDSLLAGSMGSQETQYF
TGCGCCAGCAGCCAAGACTCACTACTAGCGGGGTCCATGGGGTCCCAAGAGACCCAGTACTTC
>TRBJ1-2|.|.|TRBV5-1
CASSLSEPRAAGGYTF
TGCGCCAGCAGCTTGTCAGAGCCCCGGGCCGCCGGGGGCTACACCTTC
>TRBJ2-7|.|.|TRBV6-2/TRBV6-3
CASSPTGGPPLGEQYF
TGTGCCAGCAGTCCGACCGGGGGGCCACCGTTGGGCGAGCAGTACTTC
>TRBJ2-1|.|.|TRBV6-1
CASSEVDSNDNEQFF
TGTGCCAGCAGTGAAGTTGACAGTAACGACAATGAGCAGTTCTTC
>TRBJ2-7|.|few|TRBV20-1
CSARVGGSSYEQYF
TGCAGTGCTAGAGTTGGAGGTTCCTCCTACGAGCAGTACTTC
>TRBJ2-5|.|.|TRBV7-7
CASSLAWGTGLNSQETQYF
TGTGCTAGCAGCTTAGCGTGGGGAACAGGGCTTAATTCGCAAGAGACCCAGTACTTC
>TRBJ2-1|TRBD1|few|TRBV2
CASSGGQGAYNEQFF
TGTGCCAGCAGTGGGGGACAGGGAGCCTACAATGAGCAGTTCTTC
>TRBJ1-2|.|few|TRBV5-6
CASSPDSRYGYTF
TGTGCCAGCAGCCCGGACAGCCGTTATGGCTACACCTTC
>TRBJ2-1|.|few|TRBV5-1
CASSSEGVRMDEQFF
TGCGCCAGCAGTTCAGAAGGGGTCCGCATGGATGAGCAGTTCTTC
>TRBJ2-3|TRBD1|few|TRBV24-1
CATSELGQSTDTQYF
TGTGCCACCAGTGAGCTGGGACAGAGCACAGATACGCAGTATTTT
>TRBJ2-5|.|few|TRBV15
CATSRVDGAQETQYF
TGTGCCACCAGCAGAGTGGACGGGGCCCAAGAGACCCAGTACTTC
>TRBJ2-5|.|few|TRBV4-2
CASSQREGPGGETQYF
TGTGCCAGCAGCCAAAGAGAAGGGCCAGGCGGAGAGACCCAGTACTTC
>TRBJ2-7|.|.|TRBV27
CASSSHGAKRLQYF
TGTGCCAGCAGTTCTCATGGGGCCAAGAGACTCCAGTACTTC
>TRBJ2-3|.|few|TRBV6-2/TRBV6-3
CASSIGRGTQRRDTQYF
TGTGCCAGCAGTATAGGAAGGGGAACCCAAAGGAGAGATACGCAGTATTTT
>TRBJ2-1|TRBD2|few|TRBV7-2
CASSPWTSKHEQFF
TGTGCCAGCAGCCCGTGGACTAGCAAGCATGAGCAGTTCTTC
>TRBJ2-1|TRBD2|.|TRBV6-5
CASSSYGGALGEQFF
TGTGCCAGCAGTTCCTACGGGGGGGCCTTGGGGGAGCAGTTCTTC
>TRBJ2-1|.|.|TRBV10-1
CASSVSGVEQFF
TGCGCCAGCAGTGTATCGGGGGTTGAGCAGTTCTTC
>TRBJ2-1|.|.|TRBV18
CASSPPVVYNEQFF
TGTGCCAGCTCACCACCGGTAGTGTACAATGAGCAGTTCTTC
>TRBJ2-7|TRBD1|few|TRBV11-2
CASSLRRDRDLRQYF
TGTGCCAGCAGCTTAAGGCGGGACAGGGACCTACGGCAGTACTTC
>TRBJ2-1|TRBD2|few|TRBV7-2
CASSSFSSGVGHEQFF
TGTGCCAGCAGCTCATTTTCTAGCGGGGTCGGCCATGAGCAGTTCTTC
>TRBJ2-5|TRBD1|few|TRBV3-1
CASSQNLDRGETQYF
TGTGCCAGCAGCCAAAATCTGGACAGGGGAGAGACCCAGTACTTC
>TRBJ2-3|TRBD1|.|TRBV14
CASSRGMDRGTDTQYF
TGTGCCAGCAGCCGAGGCATGGACAGGGGCACAGATACGCAGTATTTT
>TRBJ2-1|.|.|TRBV10-2
CASSETWTAYNEQFF
TGCGCCAGCAGTGAGACATGGACGGCGTACAATGAGCAGTTCTTC
>TRBJ2-3|TRBD1|.|TRBV29-1
CSVARTGGNTQYF
TGCAGCGTCGCTCGGACAGGGGGTAATACGCAGTATTTT
>TRBJ2-5|.|.|TRBV28
CASSTYRRGTKETQYF
TGTGCCAGCAGTACCTACAGACGAGGGACAAAAGAGACCCAGTACTTC
>TRBJ2-7|TRBD1|few|TRBV15
CATSRDPGGYEQYF
TGTGCCACCAGCAGAGATCCAGGGGGCTACGAGCAGTACTTC
>TRBJ2-5|TRBD1|few|TRBV7-7
CASSFRAGGLETQYF
TGTGCTAGCAGCTTTAGGGCAGGGGGTTTGGAGACCCAGTACTTC
>TRBJ2-7|TRBD1|once|TRBV6-2/TRBV6-3
CASRRGQGLHEQYF
TGTGCCAGCAGGCGGGGACAGGGGTTGCACGAGCAGTACTTC
>TRBJ1-5|.|.|TRBV12-3/TRBV12-4
CASSLAGISNQPQHF
TGTGCCAGCAGTTTAGCAGGGATCAGCAATCAGCCCCAGCATTTT
>TRBJ2-3|TRBD2|.|TRBV20-1
CSAKGLAGDTQYF
TGCAGTGCTAAGGGACTAGCCGGGGATACGCAGTATTTT
>TRBJ1-4|.|.|TRBV12-3/TRBV12-4
CASSFVNEKLFF
TGTGCCAGCAGCTTCGTAAATGAAAAACTGTTTTTT
>TRBJ2-7|.|.|TRBV6-2/TRBV6-3
CASSYPSPYEQYF
TGTGCCAGCAGTTACCCCTCGCCCTACGAGCAGTACTTC